These 3 T cell receptor beta chains originate from one sample sequenced in a study of sequential checkpoint blockade in melanoma. Assay: immunoSEQ multiplex PCR; the TCRdb copy retains only in-frame clones and omits some. The sample has 9,000 to 10,000 clones; less than 80% are singletons. Treatment reported: randomized to nivolumab then ipilimumab (arm A) or the reverse (arm B). The sequences come from CD8+ T cells sorted from blood (inferred from file names), collected from a patient given nivolumab and ipilimumab in sequence. The receptors shown here come from a human donor with melanoma.

CDR3 protein: CASSWGPNEQYF. The CDR3 DNA reads TGTGCCAGCAGTTGGGGGCCTAACGAGCAGTACTTC. V and J are TRBV27 and TRBJ2-7, with a tentative D call TRBD1 (6 bases). This CDR3 has 12 amino acids. Germline V lookup: CDR1 MNHEY, CDR2 SMNVEV (reference sequence). Deletions cut 4 bases from V and 5 bases from J, with 9 bases between.

This rearrangement joins TRBV19 to TRBJ2-1; 14 bases line up with TRBD2. Trimming removed 10 bases from V and 1 base from J; junction bases left unmatched: 6. This CDR3 has 16 amino acids. From germline, CDR1 is LNHDA and CDR2 SQIVND (reference sequence). CDR3 residues: CATGLAGAVSYNEQFF. CDR3 sequence (DNA): TGTGCCACGGGACTAGCGGGAGCAGTATCCTACAATGAGCAGTTCTTC. Full variable domain (rest looked up from reference TRBV19 and TRBJ2-1): DGGITQSPKYLFRKEGQNVTLSCEQNLNHDAMYWYRQDPGQGLRLIYYSQIVNDFQKGDIAEGYSVSREKKESFPLTVTSAQKNPTAFYLCATGLAGAVSYNEQFFGPGTRLTVL.

This rearrangement joins TRBV4-1 to TRBJ2-1, with 7 positions matching TRBD2. The germline V gene has CDR1 MGHRA and CDR2 YSYEKL. Losses at the gene ends were 0 bases for V and 5 bases for J; bases not matched to a gene: 4. The CDR3 consists of 15 residues. CDR3 region: CASSQEGGSNNEQFF. In DNA form, the CDR3 reads TGCGCCAGCAGCCAAGAAGGCGGGAGTAACAATGAGCAGTTCTTC.